The 6 T cell receptor beta chains in this list originate from one sample, sequenced in a study of T cell responses to AZD1222 COVID-19 vaccine. This table comes from immunoSEQ multiplex PCR, and its TCRdb copy is limited to in-frame clones, with some not included. The sample lists over 200,000 clones; 90% to 95% were seen once. The specimen comprised peripheral blood, sampled 28 days after the second dose of the MenACWY control vaccine. These receptor sequences come from an adult who received the MenACWY meningococcal vaccine as a control.

The V gene is TRBV7-9, the J gene TRBJ2-1; 7 nucleotides agree with TRBD2. The germline CDR1 and CDR2 sequences are SEHNR and FQNEAQ (reference sequence). The CDR3 length is 12 residues. Trimming cost V 5 bases and J 9 bases; bases outside gene matches: 4. The CDR3 loop reads CASSPRGSEQFF. For the CDR3, the DNA is TGTGCCAGCAGCCCGCGGGGGAGTGAGCAGTTCTTC.

The chain employs TRBV6-5 and TRBJ1-3, with TRBD1 as a possible D gene (5 bases). The germline V gene encodes CDR1 MNHEY and CDR2 SVGAGI. The CDR3 runs to 13 residues. The V end lost 5 bases, the J end lost 0 bases, and 5 bases lay between the germline ends. The CDR3 sequence: CASSRGSGNTIYF. The CDR3 coding sequence is TGTGCCAGCAGTAGGGGCTCTGGAAACACCATATATTTT.

Worth noting for this clone: Other DNA sequences within the sample encode an identical CDR3. The chain joins TRBV19 to TRBJ1-2; D unresolved. Per the germline V gene, CDR1 is LNHDA and CDR2 is SQIVND (reference sequence). The CDR3 is 11 amino acids. With 6 bases removed from V and 4 bases from J, the gap between germline ends came to 6 bases. The CDR3 here is CASRVGYGYTF. In DNA, the CDR3 is TGTGCCAGTAGGGTAGGCTATGGCTACACCTTC.

This chain joins TRBV28 and TRBJ1-1; no firm D call. V was trimmed by 7 bases and J by 4 bases, leaving 16 bases between them. The germline V gene has CDR1 MDHEN and CDR2 SYDVKM. CDR3 size: 14 residues. CDR3 region: CASTMEQTGTEAFF. For the CDR3, the DNA is TGTGCCAGCACCATGGAGCAGACGGGCACTGAAGCTTTCTTT.

This sequence joins TRBV7-2 and TRBJ1-1; 7 positions agree with TRBD1. Germline trimming cut 4 bases from V and 0 bases from J; bases unmatched to any gene: 5. CDR3 length equals 15 residues. Germline V gives CDR1 SGHTA, CDR2 FQGNSA. DNA for the CDR3: TGTGCCAGCAGCTCAGCCGGGACAGTGAACACTGAAGCTTTCTTT. The encoded protein is CASSSAGTVNTEAFF.

The rearrangement uses TRBV21-1 and TRBJ2-1; TRBD2, as called in the table, went unchecked against the DNA. TRBV21-1 is reported as a pseudogene. This CDR3 spans 12 amino acids. The CDR3 spells CASIKPAGEQFF. DNA for the CDR3: TGTGCCAGCATCAAGCCAGCGGGGGAGCAGTTCTTC.